The 26 T cell receptor beta chains presented below share a single source sample, sequenced in a study of T cells in narcolepsy. Here immunoSEQ multiplex PCR was the method, and the copy in TCRdb shows in-frame clones only, minus some. The sample records 200 to 250 clones, about a quarter being singletons. No antigen has been assigned to these receptors. Sequenced sample: cultured CD4+ T cells from cerebrospinal fluid. These receptors came from a human donor with narcolepsy.

This clone has just a few counts. The V and J genes are TRBV11-2 and TRBJ2-7, with 11 bases aligning to TRBD2. The CDR3 totals 18 residues. Germline CDR1 is SGHAT and CDR2 is FQNNGV. The V and J ends lost 5 bases and 5 bases, in that order; junction bases with no gene match: 17. The CDR3 sequence: CASSPLVASGGPRNEQYF. Written as DNA, the CDR3 is TGTGCCAGCAGCCCTCTGGTGGCTAGCGGGGGGCCAAGGAACGAGCAGTACTTC.

The V and J genes are TRBV6-7 and TRBJ2-3; 16 nucleotides match TRBD2. TRBV6-7 is an ORF for which the function is uncertain. This CDR3 region has 17 residues. J lost 0 bases, V lost 7 bases, and 4 bases had no gene match. CDR3 loop: CASKGLAGGYSTDTQYF. CDR3 nucleotide sequence: TGTGCCAGCAAGGGACTAGCGGGAGGGTATAGCACAGATACGCAGTATTTT.

For this clone: The likely explanation is a read error, given a far larger clone one base away. This chain joins TRBV4-2 and TRBJ2-3; D perhaps matches TRBD2 (5 bases). Germline loops: CDR1 LGHNA, CDR2 YNFKEQ. V was shortened by 5 bases and J by 2 bases, with 14 bases between the two germline ends. The CDR3 has 15 amino acids. The CDR3 loop reads CASSALGIFTDTQYF. The CDR3 region has the DNA TGTGCCAGCAGCGCGCTCGGGATTTTCACAGATACGCAGTATTTT.

This clone was recorded a few times. With a far larger clone one base away, a read error is the likely cause. The same CDR3 is also encoded by other DNA sequences in this sample. The chain joins TRBV5-4 to TRBJ2-7; no definite D call. This CDR3 contains 15 residues. CDR1 and CDR2 (germline): SGHNT, YYREEE (reference sequence). V lost 4 bases to trimming and J lost 0 bases, with 14 bases between them. The chain's CDR3 is CASSPSGQSSYEQYF. CDR3 DNA: TGTGCCAGCAGCCCGAGTGGGCAGAGCTCCTACGAGCAGTACTTC.

Details on this clone: Since a far larger clone is one base different, this is likely a read error. The rearrangement uses TRBV5-1 and TRBJ1-1, with D hard to call. The germline CDR1 and CDR2 sequences are SGHRS and YFSETQ. This CDR3 comprises 13 residues. The CDR3 sequence is CVSSLQRDTEAFF. The CDR3 nucleotides are TGCGTCAGCAGCCTACAACGGGACACTGAAGCTTTCTTT.

This clone is classed as hyperexpanded. The chain combines TRBV28 with TRBJ2-7, with 7 bases fitting TRBD1. Germline CDR1 and CDR2: MDHEN and SYDVKM. With 8 bases clipped from V and 4 bases from J, the junction kept 14 bases outside the gene matches. The CDR3 contains 15 residues. CDR3 bases: TGTGCCAGCCAAACCGGGGCAGGGGGTCGGTACGAGCAGTACTTC. Its translation is CASQTGAGGRYEQYF.

The genes are TRBV7-4 and TRBJ2-7; TRBD2 aligns across 7 bases. The germline CDR1 and CDR2 sequences are SGHVT and SQSDAQ. The CDR3 runs 15 residues. V trimming: 1 base; J trimming: 3 bases; junction bases outside the gene matches: 6. Here the CDR3 reads CASSLGRAGVYEQYF. The CDR3 DNA is TGTGCCAGCAGCTTAGGTCGGGCGGGAGTCTACGAGCAGTACTTC. Looking up the rest from reference TRBV7-4 and TRBJ2-7 gives the full variable domain: GAGVSQSPRYKVAKRGRDVALRCDSISGHVTLYWYRQTLGQGSEVLTYSQSDAQRDKSGRPSGRFSAERPERSVSTLKIQRTEQGDSAVYLCASSLGRAGVYEQYFGPGTRLTVT.

This clone has a handful of counts. V gene TRBV6-5 combines with J gene TRBJ1-6, with 10 bases that match TRBD1. The CDR3 runs 14 residues. Germline V gene sequence: CDR1 MNHEY, CDR2 SVGAGI. V lost 6 bases, J lost 9 bases, and 5 bases stayed unmatched. CDR3 bases: TGTGCCAGCAGAGCTGACAGGGGGCCTTCACCCCTCCACTTT. Amino acid sequence: CASRADRGPSPLHF.

This clone is hyperexpanded in the sample. The chain is built from TRBV19 and TRBJ1-1; 7 nucleotides align to TRBD1. Per germline, CDR1 LNHDA and CDR2 SQIVND (reference sequence). The length of the CDR3 is 14 residues. Unmatched junction bases numbered 12, after V lost 10 bases and J lost 4 bases. CDR3 coding DNA: TGTGCCACCTCGCGACAGGGATCGGCCACTGAAGCTTTCTTT. The encoded protein is CATSRQGSATEAFF.

By sample fraction, this clone is large. The chain links TRBV29-1 to TRBJ2-2, with 8 bases fitting TRBD1. V trimming: 8 bases; J trimming: 2 bases; junction bases outside the gene matches: 10. The CDR3 runs 15 residues. Germline CDR1 reads SQVTM; CDR2 reads ANQGSEA. The CDR3 coding sequence is TGCAGCTTCTCCGGACAGGGAAGAAACACCGGGGAGCTGTTTTTT. Its protein product is CSFSGQGRNTGELFF.

This clone was found a few times. Since a far larger clone is one base different, this is likely a read error. The rearrangement links TRBV5-1 to TRBJ2-2; 12 positions match TRBD2. In germline, CDR1 is SGHRS, CDR2 YFSETQ. The CDR3 loop spans 15 amino acids. In DNA, the CDR3 is TGCTCCAGCCAAGGACTAGCGGGAACCACCGGGGAGCTGTTTTTT. The encoded protein is CSSQGLAGTTGELFF.

The rearrangement links TRBV18 to TRBJ2-5; TRBD1 matches at 8 bases. Germline V CDR1 and CDR2: KGHSH, LQKENI. V was clipped by 6 bases and J by 2 bases; unmatched bases: 8. This CDR3 region has 15 residues. CDR3 loop: CASSRGDRGQETQYF. For the CDR3, the DNA is TGTGCCAGCTCCCGCGGAGACAGGGGTCAAGAGACCCAGTACTTC.

This clone was seen more than once but under ten times. V and J are TRBV2 and TRBJ2-7; TRBD1 matches 7 bases. V lost 8 bases to trimming and J lost 4 bases; unmatched junction nucleotides: 14. Germline CDR1 reads SNHLY; CDR2 reads FYNNEI. The CDR3 runs to 15 residues. CDR3 in DNA: TGTGCCAGCCAAACCGGGGCAGGGGGTCGGTACGAGCAGTACTTC. Amino acids: CASQTGAGGRYEQYF.

This sequence joins TRBV5-4 and TRBJ2-1; tentatively, D is TRBD2 (5 bases). Germline values: CDR1 SGHNT, CDR2 YYREEE (reference sequence). V lost 0 bases to trimming and J lost 3 bases, with 19 bases between them. This CDR3 region has 18 residues. The CDR3 region has the DNA TGTGCCAGCAGCTTGGGGGCTAGCTGGGGTCTAGACTACAATGAGCAGTTCTTC. Encoded protein: CASSLGASWGLDYNEQFF.

This chain connects TRBV5-6 to TRBJ2-1, with 7 bases that match TRBD1. Per the germline V gene, CDR1 is SGHDT and CDR2 is YYEEEE. Germline trimming cut 3 bases from V and 7 bases from J; bases unmatched to any gene: 13. The CDR3 sequence is 16 residues long. This CDR3 is CASSSQLRTGTNEQFF. The CDR3 DNA reads TGTGCCAGCAGCTCACAATTGAGGACAGGCACAAATGAGCAGTTCTTC.

The table lists this clone with a few counts. J is TRBJ1-4 and V is TRBV4-1; D perhaps matches TRBD1 (5 bases). V lost 7 bases and J 4 bases, leaving 16 bases between the germline ends. Looked up from germline, CDR1 is MGHRA and CDR2 is YSYEKL. This CDR3 is 15 amino acids long. CDR3 region: CASNPTGGGNEKLFF. The CDR3, as DNA: TGCGCCAGCAACCCTACGGGGGGTGGTAATGAAAAACTGTTTTTT.

By share, this clone counts as hyperexpanded (1% or more). The genes are TRBV6-1 and TRBJ2-7, with a possible D match to TRBD1 (5 bases). This CDR3 spans 13 amino acids. The V gene's germline CDR1 is MNHNS and CDR2 SASEGT. With 5 bases removed from V and 5 bases from J, the gap between germline ends came to 13 bases. CDR3: CASSTPGKHEQYF. The DNA of the CDR3 is TGTGCCAGCAGTACCCCAGGGAAACACGAGCAGTACTTC.

This clone was recorded a few times. One end of the junction is discordant with germline, which a read error may explain. The chain recombines TRBV5-4 with TRBJ2-3, with a weak D call TRBD2 (5 bases). Germline V CDR1 and CDR2: SGHNT, YYREEE (reference sequence). The CDR3 is 15 residues long. The CDR3 nucleotides read TGCGCCAGCAGCGCGCTCGGGATTTTCACAGATACGCAGTATTTT. It encodes CASSALGIFTDTQYF.

This chain joins TRBV6-6 and TRBJ2-7; tentative D call: TRBD2 (5 bases). Germline V gives CDR1 MNHNY, CDR2 SVGAGI (reference sequence). This CDR3 has 14 amino acids. V was pared by 5 bases and J by 7 bases, with 18 bases between. In DNA form, the CDR3 reads TGTGCCAGCAGTCTCATGAGGGCAAGTGAGGAGCAGTACTTC. It translates to CASSLMRASEEQYF.

This clone occurred once. The chain combines TRBV5-5 with TRBJ1-2; D gene ambiguous. The germline V gene encodes CDR1 SGHKS and CDR2 YYEKEE (reference sequence). This CDR3 region has 11 residues. The V gene lost 5 bases and the J gene lost 4 bases, with 6 bases spanning the gap. This CDR3 is CASSTIYGYTF. The CDR3 DNA reads TGTGCCAGCAGTACTATCTATGGCTACACCTTC.

In its sample, this clone is hyperexpanded. The chain joins TRBV11-2 to TRBJ1-1; TRBD1 is a possible D gene (5 bases). The ends were cut back, 6 bases at V and 1 base at J, with 12 bases in the middle. The CDR3 extends over 14 amino acids. Germline CDR1 is SGHAT and CDR2 is FQNNGV. DNA of the CDR3: TGTGCCAGCAGTCTTGGGGGGAAGAACACTGAAGCTTTCTTT. Protein product: CASSLGGKNTEAFF.

Sample share makes this clone large. The V call is TRBV19, the J call TRBJ2-7; no reliable D call. Deletions cut 1 base from V and 4 bases from J, with 8 bases between. This CDR3 has 13 amino acids. Germline V CDR1 and CDR2: LNHDA, SQIVND (reference sequence). The CDR3 spells CASSIGHLYEQYF. DNA of the CDR3: TGTGCCAGTAGTATAGGACACCTATACGAGCAGTACTTC. Filled out from reference TRBV19 and TRBJ2-7, the complete variable domain reads DGGITQSPKYLFRKEGQNVTLSCEQNLNHDAMYWYRQDPGQGLRLIYYSQIVNDFQKGDIAEGYSVSREKKESFPLTVTSAQKNPTAFYLCASSIGHLYEQYFGPGTRLTVT.

This clone ranks as large (0.1 to 1%). The chain joins TRBV2 to TRBJ1-4; D is unresolved. The CDR3 totals 11 residues. The germline V and J ends were trimmed by 10 bases and 13 bases, with 16 bases remaining between them. CDR1 is SNHLY and CDR2 is FYNNEI in the germline V gene. The CDR3 protein is CANYAGQGLFF. The CDR3 DNA is TGTGCCAACTATGCGGGCCAAGGACTGTTTTTT. Full variable domain (remainder filled in from reference TRBV2 and TRBJ1-4): EPEVTQTPSHQVTQMGQEVILRCVPISNHLYFYWYRQILGQKVEFLVSFYNNEISEKSEIFDDQFSVERPDGSNFTLKIRSTKLEDSAMYFCANYAGQGLFFGSGTQLSVL.

This chain links TRBV30 with TRBJ2-5; 7 positions agree with TRBD1. V shed 2 bases, J shed 0 bases, and the junction held 3 bases outside the gene matches. CDR3 length: 14 residues. CDR1 is GTSNPN, CDR2 SVGIG, per germline (reference sequence). The CDR3 DNA reads as TGTGCCTGGAGTCGGGACAGAAACCAAGAGACCCAGTACTTC. This gives the protein CAWSRDRNQETQYF. Based on the CDR3 plus reference TRBV30 and TRBJ2-5, the full variable domain is SQTIHQWPATLVQPVGSPLSLECTVEGTSNPNLYWYRQAAGRGLQLLFYSVGIGQISSEVPQNLSASRPQDRQFILSSKKLLLSDSGFYLCAWSRDRNQETQYFGPGTRLLVL.

This clone ranks as large. The gene calls are TRBV6-5 and TRBJ2-7; a weak D match, TRBD2 (5 bases). Germline values: CDR1 MNHEY, CDR2 SVGAGI. The CDR3 length is 14 residues. V was shortened by 5 bases and J by 7 bases, with 18 bases between the two germline ends. This CDR3 reads CASSLMRASEEQYF. The CDR3 DNA reads TGTGCCAGCAGTCTCATGAGGGCAAGTGAGGAGCAGTACTTC.

This clone occurred a few times. The CDR3 protein is CASKGLAGGYSTDTQYF. The CDR3 DNA is TGTGCCAGCAAGGGACTAGCGGGAGGGTATAGCACAGATACGCAGTATTTT. The V call is TRBV28, the J call TRBJ2-3; 16 nucleotides match TRBD2. The CDR3 is 17 residues long. V lost 7 bases to trimming and J lost 0 bases; unmatched junction nucleotides: 4. The germline CDR1 and CDR2 sequences are MDHEN and SYDVKM.